The clone carrying this T cell receptor (beta chain) was found a few times. Its antigen is not known. This sample was taken from a study of T cells in Graves' hyperthyroidism and ophthalmopathy. TCR beta CDR3 regions were amplified from RNA. The TCR CDR3 first-round RT-PCR relied on the HTBI primer set. A single record per CDR3 protein comes from TCRdb applying MiXCR to the multiplex PCR reads. Among approximately 530,000 distinct CDR3 sequences listed, around 20% were seen once. Pregnant or lactating patients were excluded, as were those with uncontrolled infection or other autoimmune disease. Findings and limits, study-wide: The majority of expanded thyroid clonotypes above 0.001 also appeared in blood. A model built on 13 V-J features separated ophthalmopathy from stable hyperthyroidism.

The source is a man between 40 and 49 years old with Graves' ophthalmopathy. Sequenced input: blood.

CDR3 DNA sequence: TGTGCCAGCGGAATTCACCGGAAGGAGGCGATGCAGTACTTC. It specifies CASGIHRKEAMQYF. The chain recombines TRBV28 with TRBJ2-7; weak D call: TRBD2 (5 bases). V gave up 8 bases and J gave up 9 bases, with 23 bases separating them. Per the germline V gene, CDR1 is MDHEN and CDR2 is SYDVKM. This CDR3 comprises 14 residues.